Detailed here is one T cell receptor (beta chain). TCRdb's copy holds only in-frame clones and misses some; the assay was immunoSEQ multiplex PCR. The table records fewer than 200,000 clones, more than 75% of them present only once. The source of the sample is a study of blood T cell repertoires in COVID-19. CDR3 size: 16 residues. Germline V gene lookup returns CDR1 SNHLY and CDR2 FYNNEI. V lost 7 bases, J lost 9 bases, and 14 bases stayed unmatched. Sequenced input: peripheral blood. The rearrangement joins TRBV2 to TRBJ2-1, with 11 positions matching TRBD2. The source of this sequence is a man aged 40-55 years with active or convalescent COVID-19. Here the CDR3 reads CASIPDLAGGEGEQFF. The CDR3 DNA reads TGTGCCAGCATCCCTGATCTAGCGGGGGGTGAGGGTGAGCAGTTCTTC.